This TCR beta chain was sequenced during a study of CD8 T cells in ankylosing spondylitis (dated by TCRdb to 2016 to 2017). Study-level background: To find TCR variants linked to disease, the study profiled T cell receptor beta repertoires in ankylosing spondylitis patients and healthy donors. The whole study cohort included about a hundred healthy donors and some 27 ankylosing spondylitis patients. Peripheral blood was sampled, and synovial fluid was additionally collected from ankylosing spondylitis patients.

A note on this clonotype: Its specific antigen is unknown. No base-level quality is on record; no much larger clone is a single base apart.

Reads for this sample came from an Illumina HiSeq 2500. TCR beta libraries were prepared by quantitative 5'-RACE with molecular barcodes. Concerning the study's data processing: To identify disease-linked TCR variants, a new computational method was used, one built on a probabilistic model of VDJ rearrangement. TCRdb reanalyzed the raw reads on its own, using fastp at Q25 for trimming and MiXCR for clone calling, and kept in-frame beta chains. Rows merge per CDR3 protein into single entries with the most common DNA and genes. The V and J calls were not made by the authors but by TCRdb's processing. The sample profile shows fewer than 200,000 distinct CDR3 sequences; about 18% of them were found once. 4.3% of the sample rests with the top ten. The paper's findings and limits, for the study overall: Some motif variants had previously been reported in the synovial fluid and blood of reactive arthritis patients, which suggests shared mechanisms of disease initiation. Blood from ankylosing spondylitis patients appeared to be characterized by a TCR beta motif composed of several highly homologous amino acid variants. The disease-linked clones were reported to be significantly enriched in matched synovial fluid samples from ankylosing spondylitis patients. The disease-linked clones had a CD8+ phenotype and were found at relatively low frequencies in peripheral blood.

CDR1 SGHVS and CDR2 FNYEAQ are derived from the germline V gene. The CDR3 starts with the cysteine, ends with the phenylalanine, and has 15 residues. The entry retains the CDR3 DNA only, 45 bases that are in frame from base 1. V is trimmed back by 4 bases and J by 8 bases, and the junction contains 4 bases that no gene match accounts for. Sequenced input: blood, either unsorted or a sorted T cell fraction (not recorded which). This clonotype originated in a male donor aged 5-29 years with ankylosing spondylitis or in good health (not recorded which). Donor details come from another sample of the same person, matched by shared clones. The V gene is TRBV7-6 and the J gene is TRBJ2-1; a stretch of 14 junction bases matches TRBD2. The DNA reads TGTGCCAGCAGCTGGGGACTAGCGGGAGTTTATGAGCAGTTCTTC. This gives the protein CASSWGLAGVYEQFF.